These 27 T cell receptor beta chains came from one sample sequenced in a study of regulatory T cells in long-lasting Graves disease (dated by TCRdb to the early 2020s). Library preparation used multiplex PCR. TCRdb names Illumina HiSeq 4000 as the instrument used. CDR3 regions were amplified by Arm-PCR with iRepertoire HTBI primers to construct TCR beta libraries. TCRdb ran its own pipeline on the public reads, namely fastp trimming at Q25 and MiXCR clone calling, and kept in-frame beta chains. Every entry covers one CDR3 protein and lists the most common genes and DNA from its rows. This sample holds about 440,000 distinct CDR3 sequences; 15% to 20% were observed only once. About 11% of the sample is taken by the ten largest. The time point label of this sample denotes: newly diagnosed GD, antithyroid drugs for less than 3 months. For both TCR sequencing and RNA sequencing, RNA was extracted from PBMCs in TRIzol.

These data are also associated with another study on T cells in Graves' hyperthyroidism and ophthalmopathy.

The sample here was peripheral blood mononuclear cells (PBMCs), taken at new diagnosis, from a patient treated with antithyroid drugs. The receptors here all came from a woman in her thirties with Graves disease. Donor details come from another sample of the same person, matched by shared clones.

In its sample, this clonotype was seen many times. The chain combines TRBV6-5 with TRBJ2-5; D is uncertain. V dropped 0 bases and J dropped 7 bases, with 12 bases sitting between them. Germline loops: CDR1 MNHEY, CDR2 SVGAGI. This CDR3 spans 14 amino acids. CDR3 bases: TGTGCCAGCAGTTACTCGGGTGCCTTGGGGACCCAGTACTTC. This sequence encodes CASSYSGALGTQYF.

This clonotype was counted many times. J is TRBJ2-1 and V is TRBV11-2, with 9 bases aligning to TRBD2. The length of the CDR3 is 15 residues. The germline V gene encodes CDR1 SGHAT and CDR2 FQNNGV. V lost 5 bases and J lost 9; bases outside the gene matches: 11. CDR3 DNA sequence: TGTGCCAGCAGCCAACGCGGGGGGGCGTGGGGTGAGCAGTTCTTC. As protein: CASSQRGGAWGEQFF.

There are a few counts of this clonotype. The CDR3, as DNA: TGCAGTGCTAGAGATAATCCCGCCCAGCATTTT. It is translated as CSARDNPAQHF. The rearrangement uses TRBV20-1 and TRBJ1-5, with D unclear. The germline V gene has CDR1 DFQATT and CDR2 SNEGSKA (reference sequence). Trimming stripped 0 bases from V and 11 bases from J, with 8 bases between. The CDR3 contains 11 residues.

This clonotype was detected ten times or more. The gene calls are TRBV10-3 and TRBJ2-7; TRBD1 agrees at 10 bases. Germline CDR1 reads ENHRY; CDR2 reads SYGVKD. This CDR3 spans 14 amino acids. J lost 6 bases, V lost 3 bases, and 5 bases had no gene match. The CDR3 region is CAISEGTGVGEQYF. DNA for the CDR3: TGTGCCATCAGTGAAGGGACAGGGGTGGGCGAGCAGTACTTC.

This clonotype was recorded many times. The J gene is TRBJ2-3, the V gene TRBV7-2, with no clear D. Per the germline V gene, CDR1 is SGHTA and CDR2 is FQGNSA. The CDR3 has 14 amino acids. V gave up 2 bases and J gave up 5 bases, with 11 bases separating them. CDR3 protein: CASSLSPAGDTQYF. Written as DNA, the CDR3 is TGTGCCAGCAGCTTATCCCCGGCTGGAGATACGCAGTATTTT.

This clonotype was observed many times. The V gene is TRBV27, the J gene TRBJ2-2, with 7 positions matching TRBD2. Germline values: CDR1 MNHEY, CDR2 SMNVEV (reference sequence). V shed 7 bases, J shed 0 bases, and the junction held 8 bases outside the gene matches. CDR3 size: 16 residues. The CDR3 coding sequence is TGTGCCAGCATGGGGGGAGGGTTCGCGAACACCGGGGAGCTGTTTTTT. Protein: CASMGGGFANTGELFF.

This clonotype was picked up a small number of times. The chain employs TRBV9 and TRBJ1-2; D gene ambiguous. The V end was cut by 0 bases, the J end by 4 bases, with 13 bases between. CDR3 length equals 15 residues. Germline loops: CDR1 SGDLS, CDR2 YYNGEE. Here the CDR3 reads CASSVGGGPPYGYTF. The CDR3 DNA follows: TGTGCCAGCAGCGTAGGGGGAGGCCCACCCTATGGCTACACCTTC.

This clonotype was detected many times. The chain links TRBV9 to TRBJ1-6, with TRBD1 as a possible D gene (6 bases). The germline CDR1 and CDR2 sequences are SGDLS and YYNGEE. Trimming took 0 bases from V and 11 from J, leaving 9 bases between them. This CDR3 is 13 amino acids long. DNA of the CDR3: TGTGCCAGCAGCGTAGGAGAGGGGGCACCCCTCCACTTT. Translation gives CASSVGEGAPLHF. Variable domain in full (rest from reference TRBV9 and TRBJ1-6): DSGVTQTPKHLITATGQRVTLRCSPRSGDLSVYWYQQSLDQGLQFLIQYYNGEERAKGNILERFSAQQFPDLHSELNLSSLELGDSALYFCASSVGEGAPLHFGNGTRLTVT.

The chain is built from TRBV24-1 and TRBJ2-1; perhaps TRBD1 as D (6 bases). CDR3 size: 13 residues. V was cut by 4 bases and J by 7 bases, with 10 bases left in between. CDR1 is KGHDR, CDR2 SFDVKD, per germline. The CDR3 region is CATSDPGQNEQFF. CDR3 sequence (DNA): TGTGCCACCAGTGACCCTGGACAGAATGAGCAGTTCTTC.

This clonotype was counted ten times or more. CDR3 sequence reads: CASSPYPRRDRYGYTF. The DNA of the CDR3 is TGTGCCAGCAGCCCATACCCCAGGCGGGACAGATATGGCTACACCTTC. This chain joins TRBV28 and TRBJ1-2, with 7 bases aligning to TRBD1. V trimming: 6 bases; J trimming: 5 bases; junction bases outside the gene matches: 15. This CDR3 spans 16 amino acids. Germline V CDR1 and CDR2: MDHEN, SYDVKM.

V usage is TRBV19 and J usage is TRBJ1-6, with no clear D. The CDR3 has 15 residues. In germline, CDR1 is LNHDA, CDR2 SQIVND (reference sequence). V was clipped by 4 bases and J by 5 bases, with 12 bases between them. Here the CDR3 reads CASSNALGDNSPLHF. The CDR3 DNA is TGTGCCAGTAGTAATGCTTTGGGTGATAATTCACCCCTCCACTTT.

V is TRBV10-3 and J is TRBJ2-1; perhaps TRBD2 as D (5 bases). Looked up from germline, CDR1 is ENHRY and CDR2 is SYGVKD. CDR3 length: 11 residues. Trimming took off 8 bases at V and 10 bases at J, with 12 bases between the two ends. This chain's CDR3 is CAIREDYEQFF. In DNA, the CDR3 is TGTGCCATCCGGGAAGACTACGAGCAGTTCTTC.

This clonotype was picked up many times. The rearrangement links TRBV11-2 to TRBJ2-1; TRBD2 matches at 7 bases. In germline, CDR1 is SGHAT, CDR2 FQNNGV. The J segment lost 4 bases and the V segment lost 7 bases, leaving 7 bases of the junction unmatched. There are 14 residues in the CDR3. CDR3: CASTGSGYYNEQFF. The CDR3 region has the DNA TGTGCCAGCACCGGTAGCGGGTATTACAATGAGCAGTTCTTC.

The chain links TRBV15 to TRBJ2-5, with D uncertain. Germline V gives CDR1 LNHNV, CDR2 YYDKDF (reference sequence). CDR3 length equals 16 residues. V was clipped by 0 bases and J by 1 base, with 12 bases between them. CDR3 amino acids: CATSRDKRSLQETQYF. CDR3 bases: TGTGCCACCAGCAGAGATAAGCGCTCCCTCCAAGAGACCCAGTACTTC.

This clonotype was seen a handful of times. The rearrangement joins TRBV7-6 to TRBJ2-1; 14 nucleotides line up with TRBD2. The germline V gene encodes CDR1 SGHVS and CDR2 FNYEAQ. The CDR3 extends over 16 amino acids. The junction had 8 bases not matched to a gene; V was cut back by 11 bases and J by 2 bases. CDR3 sequence (DNA): TGTGCCTCTGGGACTAGCGGGAGATTGGCCTACAATGAGCAGTTCTTC. Translation: CASGTSGRLAYNEQFF.

Comments on this clonotype: Just one base apart from a much larger clone, this may be a read error. The V gene is TRBV7-9, the J gene TRBJ2-7, with D possibly being TRBD1 or TRBD2 (7 bases each). In germline, CDR1 is SEHNR, CDR2 FQNEAQ (reference sequence). The V and J ends lost 2 bases and 5 bases respectively, with 16 bases between them. The CDR3 runs 15 residues. The CDR3 reads CASSLSRGGGDEQYF. The CDR3 nucleotides are TGTGCCAGCAGCTTAAGCAGGGGGGGCGGGGACGAGCAGTACTTC.

This clonotype occurred many times. This sequence joins TRBV11-2 and TRBJ2-1; 9 bases agree with TRBD2. CDR3 length: 16 amino acids. Germline V lookup: CDR1 SGHAT, CDR2 FQNNGV. Trimming took 5 bases from V and 5 from J; bases not matched to a gene: 10. This chain's CDR3 is CASSPSVRLADNEQFF. The CDR3 nucleotides read TGTGCCAGCAGCCCATCTGTAAGACTAGCGGACAATGAGCAGTTCTTC.

This clonotype was detected many times. The rearrangement uses TRBV15 and TRBJ1-4; the D is unclear. This CDR3 contains 14 residues. V was cut by 1 base and J by 8 bases, with 11 bases left in between. Germline V gives CDR1 LNHNV, CDR2 YYDKDF (reference sequence). Here the CDR3 reads CATSRGPPGEKLFF. CDR3 DNA: TGTGCCACCAGCAGAGGTCCCCCCGGGGAAAAACTGTTTTTT. Full variable domain (outside the CDR3, taken from reference TRBV15 and TRBJ1-4): DAMVIQNPRYQVTQFGKPVTLSCSQTLNHNVMYWYQQKSSQAPKLLFHYYDKDFNNEADTPDNFQSRRPNTSFCFLDIRSPGLGDTAMYLCATSRGPPGEKLFFGSGTQLSVL.

V usage is TRBV20-1 and J usage is TRBJ2-2, with D possibly matching TRBD1 (6 bases). V was trimmed by 5 bases and J by 0 bases, leaving 10 bases between them. The CDR3 is 14 amino acids. Germline CDR1 is DFQATT and CDR2 is SNEGSKA (reference sequence). The CDR3 spells CSAAGTTNTGELFF. The CDR3 DNA reads TGCAGTGCTGCCGGGACAACGAACACCGGGGAGCTGTTTTTT.

This clonotype appeared many times. The V and J genes are TRBV28 and TRBJ2-5; possible D gene TRBD1, 5 bases. The CDR3 consists of 14 residues. V was cut by 7 bases and J by 3 bases, with 15 bases left in between. The germline CDR1 and CDR2 sequences are MDHEN and SYDVKM. In DNA form, the CDR3 reads TGTGCCAGCACCGCCCACGACAGAGAAGAGACCCAGTACTTC. Amino acids: CASTAHDREETQYF.

This clonotype has ten or more counts. V and J are TRBV15 and TRBJ2-7; 7 nucleotides match TRBD1. V trimming: 3 bases; J trimming: 2 bases; junction bases outside the gene matches: 4. Germline lookup yields CDR1 LNHNV and CDR2 YYDKDF (reference sequence). This CDR3 contains 14 residues. CDR3 nucleotide sequence: TGTGCCACCAGCAGTCTGGGACAGACCTACGAGCAGTACTTC. Protein product: CATSSLGQTYEQYF.

This clonotype was counted ten times or more. The genes are TRBV3-1 and TRBJ1-5; D possibly corresponds to TRBD1 (5 bases). The CDR3 has 15 amino acids. V was shortened by 1 base and J by 4 bases, with 11 bases between the two germline ends. CDR1 and CDR2 (germline): LGHDT, YNNKEL (reference sequence). The CDR3, as DNA: TGTGCCAGCAGCCAAGGGCTGGGGGATAATCAGCCCCAGCATTTT. Amino acid sequence: CASSQGLGDNQPQHF.

Concerning this clonotype: A much more abundant neighbour one base away suggests this may be a read error. V and J are TRBV27 and TRBJ2-3; TRBD1 is a possible D gene (6 bases). The last part of the DNA fits TRBJ1-5 better; the J call may be wrong. The CDR3 covers 14 residues. In germline, CDR1 is MNHEY, CDR2 SMNVEV (reference sequence). The CDR3 loop is CASSFGTPTDTQHF. In nucleotides, the CDR3 is TGTGCCAGCAGCTTCGGGACACCCACAGATACGCAGCATTTT.

This clonotype was seen only a few times. The junction departs from germline at one end; a sequencing error may be responsible. The rearrangement links TRBV4-1 to TRBJ2-2, with 7 nucleotides matching TRBD2. This CDR3 spans 15 amino acids. Germline values: CDR1 MGHRA, CDR2 YSYEKL. Written as DNA, the CDR3 is TGTGCCAGCAGCCAAGGGGCTAGCGGTACCGGGGAGCTGTTTTTT. It is translated as CASSQGASGTGELFF.

This clonotype was seen ten or more times. The rearrangement uses TRBV2 and TRBJ2-7; D remains unclear. The CDR3 spans 14 residues. V gave up 1 base and J gave up 2 bases, with 9 bases separating them. CDR1 is SNHLY, CDR2 FYNNEI, per germline. Here the CDR3 DNA reads TGTGCCAGCAGTGAAGGGTTCACCGCCTACGAGCAGTACTTC. Translation: CASSEGFTAYEQYF.

The sample holds many counts of this clonotype. The V call is TRBV18, the J call TRBJ1-5; D is unclear. Trimming removed 2 bases from V and 5 bases from J, with 13 bases in between. The CDR3 runs 15 residues. Germline loops: CDR1 KGHSH, CDR2 LQKENI. The CDR3 protein is CASSPGTTGYQPQHF. CDR3 sequence (DNA): TGTGCCAGCTCACCAGGAACGACGGGGTATCAGCCCCAGCATTTT.

At least ten counts were recorded for this clonotype. The chain carries TRBV6-1 and TRBJ2-7; TRBD2 agrees at 15 bases. CDR3 size: 14 residues. Germline CDR1 reads MNHNS; CDR2 reads SASEGT. V lost 6 bases to trimming and J lost 4 bases; unmatched junction nucleotides: 1. The chain's CDR3 is CASRGTSGRYEQYF. The CDR3 DNA reads TGTGCCAGCAGGGGGACTAGCGGGAGGTACGAGCAGTACTTC.